This passage covers 5 T cell receptor beta chains from one sample sequenced in a study of fetal regulatory T cell absence and autoimmunity. Only in-frame clones appear in the TCRdb table, and some are missing; sequencing was by immunoSEQ multiplex PCR. Among some 87,000 clones listed, about three quarters were seen once. Source material: pancreas tissue. These receptors came from a male donor with IPEX syndrome.

This clone has just one count. The chain links TRBV27 to TRBJ1-2, with D maybe TRBD1 (6 bases). Germline values: CDR1 MNHEY, CDR2 SMNVEV (reference sequence). CDR3 length: 15 amino acids. V was shortened by 3 bases and J by 4 bases, with 15 bases between the two germline ends. In nucleotides, the CDR3 is TGTGCCAGCAGTTTTCTTGGGACACGAAGCTATGGCTACACCTTC. Its translation: CASSFLGTRSYGYTF.

The V gene is TRBV7-2, the J gene TRBJ2-3, with D unresolved. Trimming cost V 1 base and J 2 bases, with 16 bases left between them. Per germline, CDR1 SGHTA and CDR2 FQGNSA. This CDR3 has 17 amino acids. CDR3 DNA sequence: TGTGCCAGCAGCTTAGAATGGGCTAGTGGAGACACAGATACGCAGTATTTT. Encoded protein: CASSLEWASGDTDTQYF.

The chain recombines TRBV2 with TRBJ2-2; D is perhaps TRBD2 (6 bases). The CDR3 runs 14 residues. V lost 3 bases and J 4 bases, leaving 9 bases between the germline ends. From germline, CDR1 is SNHLY and CDR2 FYNNEI. The CDR3 spells CASSEGGPTGELFF. The CDR3 DNA follows: TGTGCCAGCAGTGAGGGGGGACCCACCGGGGAGCTGTTTTTT.

V gene TRBV27 combines with J gene TRBJ1-1; the D is unclear. Trimming pared 5 bases from V and 0 bases from J, leaving 4 bases between. Germline CDR1 is MNHEY and CDR2 is SMNVEV (reference sequence). The CDR3 is 12 residues long. Here the CDR3 reads CASSHLNTEAFF. The CDR3 DNA sequence: TGTGCCAGCAGTCACCTGAACACTGAAGCTTTCTTT.

The J gene is TRBJ1-6, the V gene TRBV13; D ambiguous. The length of the CDR3 is 13 residues. V lost 0 bases and J 9 bases, leaving 6 bases between the germline ends. CDR1 and CDR2 from the germline V gene are PRHDT and FYEKMQ (reference sequence). The CDR3 loop is CASSLGLASPLHF. CDR3 nucleotides: TGTGCCAGCAGCTTAGGCTTAGCTTCACCCCTCCACTTT.